These 3 T cell receptor beta chains were sequenced from one sample in a study of CD8 T cells in Susac syndrome. It was with random hexamers that 0.5 to 1 ug RNA was reverse transcribed. TCRdb ran MiXCR on the immunoSEQ multiplex PCR reads and lists one entry per CDR3 protein. The sample lists 75,000 to 100,000 distinct CDR3 sequences, 95% occurring once. The specimen sequenced was CD8+ T cells from PBMCs. These receptors all stem from a human donor with Susac syndrome.

The genes are TRBV9 and TRBJ1-2; 8 bases are a match to TRBD1. With 4 bases clipped from V and 7 bases from J, the junction kept 6 bases outside the gene matches. The CDR3 is 13 amino acids. Germline CDR1 and CDR2: SGDLS and YYNGEE. CDR3: CASSLGQGRGYTF. As DNA, the CDR3 is TGTGCCAGCAGCCTCGGACAGGGTCGTGGCTACACCTTC.

The CDR3: CATSDYDNEQFF. The CDR3 coding sequence is TGTGCCACCAGTGATTACGACAATGAGCAGTTCTTC. The J gene is TRBJ2-1, the V gene TRBV24-1; no firm D call. The germline V gene has CDR1 KGHDR and CDR2 SFDVKD. V was clipped by 2 bases and J by 5 bases, with 3 bases between them. The CDR3 is 12 amino acids.

The CDR3 DNA reads as TGTGCCAGCAGTTACTCAAGCCTAGCGGGAGAGAGGGAGACCCAGTACTTC. Residues: CASSYSSLAGERETQYF. The chain carries TRBV6-2 or TRBV6-3 and TRBJ2-5; 10 bases match TRBD2. V trimming: 0 bases; J trimming: 5 bases; junction bases outside the gene matches: 9. Germline values: CDR1 MNHEY, CDR2 SVGEGT. The CDR3 sequence is 17 residues long.